The subject of this entry is one T cell receptor (beta chain). Antigen: not known. All of the isolated RNA was reverse transcribed, so expressed TCRB transcripts were sequenced. Using immunoSEQ multiplex PCR, the repertoire was profiled, and TCRdb retains in-frame clones only, with some absent. The top ten clones hold 0.022% of a sample with under 850,000 clones, roughly 13% of them seen once. The record originates from a study of beta chain features in type 1 diabetes. Study overall: No age, gender or cell yield differences were seen between patients and healthy donors.

Findings and limits, study-wide: Whether TCRB rearrangement is influenced by HLA type was left unresolved in this analysis. TCRB CDR3s were moderately but significantly shorter in Type 1 diabetes patients in all four CD4+ subsets.

Purities in excess of 98% were seen in all sorted populations. The CDR3 length is 15 residues. The ends were cut back, 0 bases at V and 0 bases at J, with 8 bases in the middle. Germline V gene sequence: CDR1 SGDLS, CDR2 YYNGEE. The clonotype comes from a man between 18 and 35 years old with type 1 diabetes. The sample taken for sequencing was naive CD4+ T cells from blood. The chain carries TRBV9 and TRBJ2-3, with D tentatively TRBD2 (5 bases). The CDR3 DNA is TGTGCCAGCAGCGTAGCGACGGGGAGCACAGATACGCAGTATTTT. This encodes CASSVATGSTDTQYF.